The rows below give T cell receptor beta chains drawn from one sample of a study of T cells in Graves' hyperthyroidism and ophthalmopathy. TCRdb called the multiplex PCR reads again in MiXCR, with one record for every CDR3 protein. Here the sample spans a few hundred thousand distinct CDR3 sequences, less than 20% being singletons. The sequenced material came from blood. The receptors shown here come from a man younger than 30 with Graves' ophthalmopathy. The CDR3 runs from the conserved cysteine through the conserved F or W. The D gene is left open where the match is weak. Some rows have no size entry. The others give once, few or many, or a class for an expanded clone.

>TRBJ2-5|TRBV6-1|TRBD2|many
CASRRSGLAGSETQYF
TGTGCCAGCAGGCGCTCGGGACTAGCCGGGTCGGAGACCCAGTACTTC
>TRBJ1-2|TRBV25-1|.|few
CASAGTTVYGYTF
TGTGCCAGCGCCGGGACAACCGTCTATGGCTACACCTTC
>TRBJ2-3|TRBV12-3/TRBV12-4|TRBD1|.
CASYSPGQGRDTQYF
TGTGCCAGCTACTCCCCGGGACAGGGTAGAGATACGCAGTATTTT
>TRBJ2-7|TRBV10-3|.|.
CAISVAADYYEQYF
TGTGCCATCAGTGTGGCAGCAGACTACTACGAGCAGTACTTC
>TRBJ1-1|TRBV3-1|.|many
CASSQEAGYTEAFF
TGTGCCAGCAGCCAAGAGGCTGGCTACACTGAAGCTTTCTTT
>TRBJ2-3|TRBV12-3/TRBV12-4|.|many
CASSTRQVSTDTQYF
TGTGCCAGCAGTACCCGACAGGTTAGCACAGATACGCAGTATTTT
>TRBJ1-1|TRBV6-1|TRBD1|once
CASSPDRDAFF
TGTGCCAGCAGCCCTGACAGGGACGCTTTCTTT
>TRBJ1-3|TRBV3-1|.|many
CASSQDTVSGNTIYF
TGTGCCAGCAGCCAAGATACCGTCTCTGGAAACACCATATATTTT
>TRBJ1-4|TRBV6-2/TRBV6-3|.|.
CASSGGGRTNEKLFF
TGTGCCAGCAGTGGTGGGGGCAGAACTAATGAAAAACTGTTTTTT
>TRBJ2-1|TRBV5-5|TRBD2|many
CASSSERGGRVNEQFF
TGTGCCAGCAGTTCGGAGCGGGGGGGACGGGTCAATGAGCAGTTCTTC
>TRBJ1-5|TRBV15|.|many
CATRERGFEKPQHF
TGTGCCACCAGGGAGAGGGGGTTCGAGAAGCCCCAGCATTTT
>TRBJ1-6|TRBV13|.|.
CASSLGGSSYNSPLHF
TGTGCCAGCAGCTTAGGGGGATCCTCCTATAATTCACCCCTCCACTTT
>TRBJ1-2|TRBV4-1|.|.
CASSQVSVEEWGYTF
TGCGCCAGCAGCCAAGTCTCAGTAGAGGAATGGGGCTACACCTTC
>TRBJ2-5|TRBV5-1|.|few
CASSGTPTQETQYF
TGCGCCAGCAGCGGGACACCGACCCAAGAGACCCAGTACTTC
>TRBJ2-1|TRBV9|.|many
CASSPQNSGKYNEQFF
TGTGCCAGCAGCCCGCAAAATTCGGGCAAATACAATGAGCAGTTCTTC
>TRBJ1-6|TRBV2|.|many
CASTKRDRDTSYNSPLHF
TGTGCCAGCACCAAGAGGGACCGAGACACCTCCTATAATTCACCCCTCCACTTT
>TRBJ2-7|TRBV28|.|many
CASSPFAEQYF
TGTGCCAGCAGCCCGTTTGCCGAGCAGTACTTC
>TRBJ1-2|TRBV10-3|.|few
CATEGDGYTF
TGTGCCACCGAGGGGGATGGCTACACCTTC
>TRBJ1-5|TRBV4-1|.|few
CASSPLSGTYNQPQHF
TGCGCCAGCAGCCCTTTGTCCGGGACATACAATCAGCCCCAGCATTTT
>TRBJ1-4|TRBV12-3/TRBV12-4|.|.
CASSAYRADDEKLFF
TGTGCCAGCAGTGCCTACAGGGCGGACGATGAAAAACTGTTTTTT
>TRBJ1-5|TRBV6-5|TRBD1|many
CASSYGTGRANNQPQHF
TGTGCCAGCAGTTATGGGACAGGGAGGGCCAACAACCAGCCCCAGCATTTT
>TRBJ2-3|TRBV2|TRBD2|once
CASRNHRGAGGYTDTQYF
TGTGCCAGCAGAAACCATAGGGGAGCGGGAGGGTACACAGATACGCAGTATTTT
>TRBJ2-5|TRBV5-1|.|few
CASSPGNQETQYF
TGCGCCAGCAGCCCCGGGAACCAAGAGACCCAGTACTTC
>TRBJ2-7|TRBV4-1|.|.
CASSPWGTEEQYF
TGCGCCAGCAGCCCCTGGGGGACGGAGGAGCAGTACTTC
>TRBJ2-3|TRBV6-1|TRBD1|many
CATQTGETDTQYF
TGTGCCACCCAGACAGGGGAAACAGATACGCAGTATTTT
>TRBJ2-1|TRBV7-3|.|many
CASSPPGGFNEQFF
TGTGCCAGCAGCCCCCCCGGCGGCTTCAATGAGCAGTTCTTC
>TRBJ2-1|TRBV19|.|.
CASTLGGGWGNEQFF
TGTGCCAGTACCTTAGGAGGCGGGTGGGGGAATGAGCAGTTCTTC
>TRBJ2-1|TRBV19|TRBD1|.
CASSMGQGAINEQFF
TGTGCCAGTAGTATGGGACAGGGGGCAATCAATGAGCAGTTCTTC
>TRBJ2-3|TRBV5-1|TRBD2|many
CASSLAGSWLAGTDTQYF
TGCGCCAGCAGCTTGGCCGGATCATGGCTAGCGGGGACAGATACGCAGTATTTT
>TRBJ1-6|TRBV15|.|.
CATSRDLAQGARSPLHF
TGTGCCACCAGCAGAGACCTAGCACAGGGCGCTCGTTCACCCCTCCACTTT
>TRBJ2-3|TRBV29-1|TRBD2|.
CSVGTGLAGRSTDTQYF
TGCAGCGTTGGAACGGGACTAGCGGGGCGTAGCACAGATACGCAGTATTTT
>TRBJ2-7|TRBV20-1|.|many
CSASEYEQYF
TGCAGTGCTAGCGAATACGAGCAGTACTTC
>TRBJ2-1|TRBV6-2/TRBV6-3|TRBD2|.
CASGASGYNEQFF
TGTGCCAGCGGGGCTAGCGGTTACAATGAGCAGTTCTTC
>TRBJ2-2|TRBV7-8|.|.
CASSLNVNTGELFF
TGTGCCAGCAGCTTAAACGTAAACACCGGGGAGCTGTTTTTT
>TRBJ1-2|TRBV9|.|few
CASSVDEGLGYGYTF
TGTGCCAGCAGCGTAGATGAAGGCTTAGGCTATGGCTACACCTTC
>TRBJ1-2|TRBV12-3/TRBV12-4|TRBD1|many
CASSTRQGRIYGYTF
TGTGCCAGCAGTACCAGACAGGGAAGGATCTATGGCTACACCTTC
>TRBJ2-5|TRBV3-1|.|many
CATTEGGGTQYF
TGTGCCACGACCGAGGGGGGAGGGACCCAGTACTTC
>TRBJ2-3|TRBV19|.|.
CASSMGVFAANTDTQYF
TGTGCCAGTAGTATGGGAGTTTTTGCGGCAAACACAGATACGCAGTATTTT
>TRBJ2-3|TRBV6-2/TRBV6-3|.|.
CASSYGTGVTDTQYF
TGTGCCAGCAGTTACGGGACGGGGGTAACAGATACGCAGTATTTT
>TRBJ1-5|TRBV27|TRBD1|.
CASRVGTGSNQPQHF
TGTGCCAGCAGGGTAGGGACAGGGAGCAATCAGCCCCAGCATTTT
>TRBJ2-7|TRBV2|.|many
CASSEGGHYEQYF
TGTGCCAGCAGTGAAGGGGGACACTACGAGCAGTACTTC
>TRBJ2-2|TRBV3-1|.|many
CASRRDGGELFF
TGTGCCAGCAGGAGGGACGGAGGGGAGCTGTTTTTT
>TRBJ2-3|TRBV3-1|.|many
CASSGGLNYTDTQYF
TGTGCCAGCAGCGGCGGGCTAAATTACACAGATACGCAGTATTTT
>TRBJ2-7|TRBV5-1|.|.
CASTGRETYEQYF
TGTGCCAGCACTGGACGGGAGACCTACGAGCAGTACTTC
>TRBJ1-6|TRBV3-1|TRBD1|many
CASNAGGGSPLHF
TGTGCCAGCAATGCAGGGGGAGGTTCACCCCTCCACTTT
>TRBJ2-2|TRBV20-1|.|.
CSARDLTGLDTGELFF
TGCAGTGCTAGAGATCTCACAGGGTTGGACACCGGGGAGCTGTTTTTT
>TRBJ2-1|TRBV29-1|.|few
CSANPGPSNEQFF
TGCAGCGCCAATCCGGGACCTTCTAATGAGCAGTTCTTC
>TRBJ1-2|TRBV20-1|.|many
CSASYQGTDGYTF
TGCAGTGCTAGCTATCAGGGGACCGATGGCTACACCTTC
>TRBJ1-2|TRBV5-1|.|.
CASSSWGSEAYYGYTF
TGCGCCAGCAGCTCCTGGGGTAGCGAAGCCTACTATGGCTACACCTTC
>TRBJ1-5|TRBV5-1|.|many
CASSLAPGSNQPQHF
TGCGCCAGCAGCTTGGCCCCAGGGAGCAATCAGCCCCAGCATTTT
>TRBJ2-1|TRBV12-3/TRBV12-4|TRBD1|few
CASKTGGLDEQFF
TGTGCCAGTAAGACAGGGGGCTTGGATGAGCAGTTCTTC